This T cell receptor beta chain was recorded in a study of cytomegalovirus exposure and HLA in healthy donors. Points from the study as a whole: The tendency of first-cohort TCR clusters to co-occur in the roughly 120 validation repertoires was identified by a subsequent analysis. In vitro, a few CMV-associated chains proved specific for CMV antigens.

The CDR3 length is 14 residues. Trimming took off 4 bases at V and 3 bases at J, with 11 bases between the two ends. CDR1 and CDR2 from the germline V gene are SNHLY and FYNNEI. Produced via immunoSEQ multiplex PCR; TCRdb's table is partial and in-frame only. The sample holds approximately 120,000 clones, 75% to 90% seen once. Separate from the roughly 700-subject first cohort was the approximately 120-subject validation cohort, to which the donors belonged. Of note for this clone: The antigen is undetermined.

This rearrangement joins TRBV2 to TRBJ2-3; perhaps TRBD1 as D (6 bases). The source of this sequence is a woman between 18 and 29 years old in good health and CMV-seronegative. The specimen sequenced was PBMCs. CDR3 protein: CASSATGFTDTQYF. The CDR3 DNA reads as TGTGCCAGCAGTGCCACAGGGTTTACAGATACGCAGTATTTT.